The next 8 T cell receptor beta chains were all read from a single sample in a study of PD-1 blockade in classical Hodgkin lymphoma. Every one of the patients relapsed after autologous stem cell transplantation (brentuximab vedotin exposure was variable). Clones were sequenced by immunoSEQ multiplex PCR, and TCRdb holds only the in-frame ones, with some missing. The profile covers about 90,000 clones, with about 90% appearing a single time and about 2.7% taken by the ten largest. Here the sequenced sample was peripheral blood mononuclear cells (PBMCs), taken before the second cycle of nivolumab. The receptors were sampled from a human donor with classical Hodgkin lymphoma.

This clone was counted once. The chain uses TRBV28 and TRBJ2-7; D could derive from TRBD1 or TRBD2 (5 bases each). V dropped 3 bases and J dropped 9 bases, with 24 bases sitting between them. CDR1 is MDHEN, CDR2 SYDVKM, per germline. The CDR3 totals 16 residues. The CDR3 reads CASSLGVLDIAAGQYF. The CDR3 bases are TGTGCCAGCAGTTTGGGGGTGCTGGACATCGCGGCGGGGCAGTACTTC.

The V call is TRBV4-2, the J call TRBJ2-7, with TRBD2 as a possible D gene (6 bases). This CDR3 is 17 amino acids long. CDR1 and CDR2 from the germline V gene are LGHNA and YNFKEQ. Trimming cost V 4 bases and J 5 bases, with 24 bases left between them. The CDR3 sequence: CASSPLFGTLGSNEQYF. CDR3 in DNA: TGTGCCAGCAGCCCCTTGTTTGGGACTCTCGGATCAAACGAGCAGTACTTC.

The chain joins TRBV18 to TRBJ2-5, with TRBD1 matching 7 bases. This CDR3 has 13 amino acids. V trimming: 5 bases; J trimming: 3 bases; junction bases outside the gene matches: 3. Germline V gene data show CDR1 as KGHSH and CDR2 as LQKENI. The CDR3 sequence: CASSYRGKETQYF. CDR3 coding DNA: TGTGCCAGCTCATACAGGGGAAAAGAGACCCAGTACTTC.

This rearrangement joins TRBV27 to TRBJ2-1; maybe TRBD2 (5 bases). CDR3 length: 14 amino acids. Germline V gene data show CDR1 as MNHEY and CDR2 as SMNVEV (reference sequence). Trimming pared 4 bases from V and 3 bases from J, leaving 10 bases between. The CDR3 loop reads CASSSDGIYNEQFF. The CDR3 DNA reads TGTGCCAGCAGTTCTGACGGGATCTACAATGAGCAGTTCTTC.

This chain links TRBV19 with TRBJ2-7; D is possibly TRBD1 (6 bases). Germline V CDR1 and CDR2: LNHDA, SQIVND (reference sequence). V lost 4 bases, J lost 1 base, and 8 bases lay in between. The CDR3 runs 13 residues. This chain's CDR3 is CASSTQGSYEQYF. As DNA, the CDR3 is TGTGCCAGTAGTACACAGGGTTCCTACGAGCAGTACTTC.

V and J are TRBV6-6 and TRBJ1-4; 8 nucleotides match TRBD1. Trimming removed 6 bases from V and 7 bases from J; junction bases left unmatched: 7. CDR1 is MNHNY, CDR2 SVGAGI, per germline (reference sequence). This CDR3 has 14 residues. CDR3 amino acids: CASSATGGGEKLFF. The CDR3 nucleotides read TGTGCCAGCAGCGCCACAGGGGGAGGTGAAAAACTGTTTTTT.

The chain carries TRBV6-5 and TRBJ1-6; D might be TRBD1 (5 bases). Trimming left V 0 bases short and J 5 bases short, with 11 bases between. Germline V gene lookup returns CDR1 MNHEY and CDR2 SVGAGI. The CDR3 spans 16 residues. In DNA, the CDR3 is TGTGCCAGCAGTTACTCAGGGGCACTGGATAATTCACCCCTCCACTTT. Translated: CASSYSGALDNSPLHF.

This chain joins TRBV28 and TRBJ1-1; TRBD1 is a possible D gene (5 bases). Germline CDR1 reads MDHEN; CDR2 reads SYDVKM. V gave up 2 bases and J gave up 4 bases, with 26 bases separating them. The CDR3 sequence is 19 residues long. The CDR3 region is CASSLRWGKRPRGGTEAFF. CDR3 bases: TGTGCCAGCAGTTTAAGGTGGGGAAAGAGACCTCGGGGGGGCACTGAAGCTTTCTTT.